This TCR beta chain is from a study of T-cell reconstitution after alpha-beta-depleted transplantation in children. General observations from the study: Expanded graft clones, several hundred of them, were reportedly the source of alpha-beta T cells about two months after transplant. The main origin of T-cell counts and diversity one year after transplant was newly produced T cells. The study traced high day-60 TCRbeta diversity in some patients to surviving recipient T cells and thymic progenitors.

Using unique molecular identifiers, the investigators prepared the TCRbeta library. TCRdb reanalysed the PCR reads using MiXCR and keeps one entry per CDR3 protein. The sample has about 500,000 distinct CDR3 sequences; 9.5% to 12% are singletons. The CDR3 is 18 amino acids. The germline CDR1 and CDR2 sequences are MNHEY and SVGEGT. The V end lost 6 bases, the J end lost 0 bases, and 21 bases lay between the germline ends. This clonotype was seen only a few times. The antigen remains undetermined. This TCR was recovered from a female patient aged 2 to 10 who had a stem cell transplant for aplastic anemia, so the T cells may come from the graft donor. V is TRBV6-2 or TRBV6-3 and J is TRBJ1-5; tentatively, D is TRBD1 (5 bases). Sequencing used PBMCs, mostly from graft donor cells, obtained 180 days after TCRalphabeta/CD19-depleted stem cell transplant. The CDR3 here is CASRAGTIGQLSNQPQHF. CDR3 in DNA: TGTGCCAGCAGGGCAGGGACCATCGGGCAACTTAGCAATCAGCCCCAGCATTTT.